Sequencing of this TCR beta chain was carried out in a study of cytomegalovirus exposure and HLA in healthy donors (TCRdb year 2017). For context, the study as a whole: In an earlier analysis of 450 to 750 of the donors, about 260 Gb of sequence data and 90 million to 130 million unique TCR beta sequences from about 179 million T cells were reported. All discovery cohort repertoires had been generated on a single sequencing platform. The study aimed to test whether cataloging public T cell receptors could reveal signatures of past pathogen exposure. HLA typing covered class I and class II loci at four-digit resolution. Besides the first cohort of roughly 660 subjects, a separate validation cohort made up of 120 different subjects was used. Rather than drawing on any new phenotypic data, the later analysis identified candidate immune exposures from TCR beta sequences and the way those sequences occurred across donors. High-throughput TCR immunosequencing, statistical association of individual TCRs with disease status, and machine learning were combined to predict cytomegalovirus infection status. Across some 400 genotyped donors of the cohort, an average of roughly 230,000 unique TCR beta nucleotide sequences per donor were sequenced, and roughly a sixth of those sequences were non-productive. The number of donors typed differed by locus, with about 629-630 for A, B, C, DRB1 and DQB1, more than 500 for DQA1, under 610 for DPA1, and some 440 for DPB1. An early release covering roughly 640 HLA-typed donors comprised approximately 300 gigabases of sequencing data and around 85 million unique TCR sequences. Four or five DR-DQ haplotypes were treated as single units for association and clustering because of strong linkage in the cohort. A later genetic analysis used genome-wide SNP genotypes for about 65% of the 666 donors, treating that subset as a discovery cohort. Of the roughly 390 genotyped donors, approximately 83% fell in the genetic ancestry cluster associated with self-reported Caucasian donors. A later analysis re-examined previously published TCR beta repertoires from several hundred donors and added high-resolution HLA genotyping to investigate patterns of TCR occurrence. Alongside the repertoire data, information on donor age, sex, ethnicity and CMV serostatus was compiled. An earlier analysis of 587 of the donors used high-throughput TCR beta sequencing to judge whether each TCR beta V gene segment behaved as functional or pseudogenic. The T cell repertoires of roughly 660 subjects were profiled by immunosequencing and related to cytomegalovirus serostatus. Overall study results and their limits: The sequencing pipeline was judged likely to have produced a cluster of highly shared sequence variants as a technical artifact. Immune exposure information for the cohort was limited to CMV serostatus. In a later analysis, several top co-occurrence clusters were reported to appear linked to parvovirus B19, influenza, CMV and Epstein-Barr virus. The classifier was reported to diagnose cytomegalovirus status with high specificity and sensitivity in both the original and validation cohorts. Across donors, most TCR sequences were observed very rarely, whereas some public TCRs were present in many individuals. A later genetic analysis reported fewer N-insertions in productive TCRs among donors in an Asian-associated ancestry cluster than the roughly 640-donor mean. A few of the identified cytomegalovirus-associated TCR beta chains were confirmed in vitro to be specific for cytomegalovirus antigens. Linkage disequilibrium might explain the correlated functional status among segregating V segments, but an unknown experimental factor could not be excluded. An earlier analysis of roughly 570 of the donors showed that most TCR beta V segments appeared in productive rearrangements either about 90% or about 30% of the time, which broadly matched IMGT annotations. In a later analysis, HLA-associated TCR beta chains showed more clonal expansion and lower generation probabilities than non-associated chains that were equally common. A further reported finding was that TCR beta sequences accurately predicted the HLA-A and HLA-B alleles for most subjects in the first cohort. When HLA alleles, especially DR and DQ, strongly co-occurred, TCR associations were difficult to assign to individual alleles. Because some donors lacked HLA typing at each locus, the association tests relied only on the typed subset. In this cohort, only TCR beta chains were sequenced, and detectable features were limited by the absence of alpha or paired-chain data. Presence/absence analyses assumed roughly uniform sequencing depth across donors, an assumption that may not hold. A later analysis associated about 17,000 TCR beta sequences with specific HLA alleles at a false discovery rate of 0.05. A later genetic analysis associated a missense DCLRE1C variant with V-gene and J-gene trimming of TCR beta chains, and an independent cohort replicated the association. It was suggested by the authors that the approach could potentially be generalized to other disease states and immunological phenotypes. The earlier analysis of 587 of the donors excluded 15 to 20 rarely observed V segments, including chromosome 9 orphons, because counts were too low. In the study, some 160 TCR beta chains were listed as associated with cytomegalovirus. In a later analysis, the rate of TCR association differed among HLA loci, with DRB1 alleles having the most associated TCRs and HLA-C alleles having the fewest. In a later analysis, most CMV-associated TCR beta chains were found to appear HLA-restricted, with HLA associations seemingly driven largely by CMV exposure.

Libraries were constructed by the immunoSEQ multiplex PCR assay. For the multiplex PCR, a mixture combining 60 forward primers for TCR Vbeta segments and 13 reverse primers for TCR Jbeta segments was used. A multiplex PCR assay on genomic DNA amplified the CDR3 region of rearranged TCR beta genes. Amplified TCR beta libraries were sequenced as 87-base-pair reads on the Illumina HiSeq System. In the original analysis: In a later analysis, 80 million or so unique TCR beta chains were counted across the approximately 670 repertoires, and around 10 million of these chains were shared by at least two donors. Raw reads were error-corrected and collapsed into unique sequences by a nearest-neighbor algorithm in which closely related sequences were merged to remove PCR and sequencing errors. To assign V, D and J gene segments, CDR3 sequences were aligned to IMGT reference sequences. For a sequence to be retained, a match of at least six nucleotides to both a V gene segment and a J gene segment was required. Rearrangements were called productive when the CDR3 lacked stop codons and stayed in frame with V and J; all others were non-productive. CDR3 was defined by IMGT convention, running from the second conserved V-encoded cysteine to the conserved J-encoded phenylalanine. The earlier analysis of a few hundred of the donors excluded any sequence lacking an unambiguous match to a single V gene segment. An earlier analysis of 500 to 700 of the donors classified V segments as functional when productive rearrangements were above 56.7% and as segregating when the standard deviation between donors was above 5%. A statistical classification framework was built to diagnose cytomegalovirus status from the catalog of TCR beta chain sequences. In a later analysis, V and J genes were assigned by comparing TCR nucleotide sequences against IMGT/GENE-DB human TR gene sequences. Using the TCRdist pipeline, a later analysis assigned CDR3 sequences along with most-parsimonious VDJ recombination scenarios. A later analysis defined each TCR beta chain by its CDR3 amino acid sequence plus V-gene family, and excluded reads lacking a unique V-gene family. To address suspected cross-contamination and a sequencing artifact, a later analysis removed 450 to 700 highly shared, low-generation-probability nucleotide sequences. In a later analysis, a clonal expansion index was calculated for each public chain from normalized within-repertoire ranks of inferred template counts. In a later analysis, generation probabilities were computed using a VDJ recombination model fitted to out-of-frame rearrangements, and the results were checked against IGoR. Hypergeometric tests were used in a later analysis to score TCR-TCR, TCR-HLA and TCR-CMV co-occurrence, with a repertoire-size bias correction applied to the TCR pairs. False discovery rates were estimated in a later analysis by permuting HLA or CMV assignments 20 times. In a later analysis, co-occurring TCRs were grouped using DBSCAN, with TCRdist sequence similarity added in when clustering inside HLA-allele-positive subsets. For co-occurrence clustering, repertoires with fewer than 30,000 or more than 120,000 public chains were excluded, along with roughly 5 repertoires with anomalous nucleotide sharing. TCRdb holds this immuneACCESS table with in-frame rearrangements only. Some clones are missing; in checked studies, unresolved V genes explain under half, and the rest has no known cause. Clone size and V and J calls were adopted from that table, with D and trimming inferred from the DNA. The sample includes a few hundred thousand clones, with about four fifths observed a single time. Clones ranked in the top ten supply about 0.28% of the sample.

A remark on this clone: What this receptor recognizes is not known. One base away there is no much larger clone; base qualities are not given.

The cohort comprised approximately 700 healthy bone marrow donors. Cohort members were all nominally healthy when sampled, although unrecorded immune exposures were likely present. The donor was CMV seronegative and was included in the group of approximately 350 seronegative cohort members. A peripheral blood sample was provided by each donor, and peripheral blood mononuclear cells were used for TCR beta sequencing. The Qiagen DNeasy Blood Extraction Kit was used to extract genomic DNA from the blood cell samples. The TCR sequence derives from a girl aged 2 to 10 in good health and CMV-seronegative. Material: PBMCs.

The CDR3 protein: CATRETGNTIYF. The DNA sequence follows: TGTGCCACACGAGAGACTGGAAACACCATATATTTT. The V and J genes are TRBV19 and TRBJ1-3; no confident D gene assignment can be made. Including the terminal cysteine and phenylalanine, the CDR3 comprises 12 residues. Just CDR3 DNA is preserved here, 36 bases in frame from base 1. The trim is 10 bases for V and 2 bases for J, with a gap of 9 bases between the germline ends. Based on the germline V gene (reference sequence), the CDR1 and CDR2 sequences are LNHDA and SQIVND.